This T cell receptor (beta chain) came from a study of T-cell memory formation after mild COVID-19. Across the study: Clustering of TCRs was largely donor specific.

Using its own MiXCR run on the 5' RACE reads, TCRdb lists one record per CDR3 protein. This table holds more than 100,000 distinct CDR3 sequences, 15% to 20% found once. V shed 6 bases and J shed 4 bases, with 14 bases lying between them. Germline V gene sequence: CDR1 SGHRS, CDR2 YFSETQ. The CDR3 contains 14 residues. Study observations and caveats: Contracting clones from day 15 to 85 showed balanced CD4/CD8; later expanders favored CD4+. Contracting CD8+ clones were enriched in EMRA, CD4+ mainly in CM and EM. Pre-infection memory carried some responding clones, suggesting that cross-reactive memory joined.

As to this clonotype: Its antigen is unknown.

The chain couples TRBV5-1 to TRBJ2-1; D is possibly TRBD1 (7 bases). The material sequenced was PBMCs or a T cell subset sorted from them (not recorded which). This clonotype was sampled from a man aged 18 to 29 who had mild COVID-19 (a few samples of this study predate the infection). Cell type and time point are not known. CDR3 amino acids: CASKEGAQYNEQFF. CDR3 DNA sequence: TGCGCCAGCAAGGAGGGGGCGCAGTACAATGAGCAGTTCTTC.